The 12 T cell receptor beta chains below come from one sample, sequenced in a study of CXCR3-negative and CXCR3-positive naive CD8 T cells. Study results and limitations: CXCR3-negative naive cells had less hydrophobic TRB CDR3s than did CXCR3-positive naive cells.

These receptors' targets are unknown. TRB cDNA libraries were made by UMI-labeled 5' RACE. TCRdb reprocessed the 5' RACE reads; each CDR3 protein has one entry and no DNA is given. Its clone listing holds some 54,000 distinct CDR3 sequences. Input material: naive CXCR3+ CD8+ T cells from blood. Subset in this sample: CD45RO-CCR7+CD27+CD95- naive CD8+ T cells expressing CXCR3 (TNR3+). The source of these receptors is a human donor in good health. Some clones in this sample may be carry-over from other donors' samples.

The J gene is TRBJ2-1, the V gene TRBV13; TCRdb reports TRBD2, a call that lacks DNA to check it against. The germline CDR1 and CDR2 sequences are PRHDT and FYEKMQ (reference sequence). CDR3 length equals 17 residues. The CDR3 loop reads CASSPYSGGISYNEQFF.

The genes are TRBV19 and TRBJ2-6. Germline V lookup: CDR1 LNHDA, CDR2 SQIVND (reference sequence). This CDR3 region has 16 residues. CDR3 in amino acids: CASSPRHISGANVLTF.

The V gene is TRBV7-9, the J gene TRBJ2-3; TCRdb gives TRBD1 as the D gene, but with no DNA this cannot be confirmed. The V gene's germline CDR1 is SEHNR and CDR2 FQNEAQ (reference sequence). This CDR3 is built from 15 residues. The CDR3 here is CASSFNQGGTDTQYF.

J is TRBJ2-3 and V is TRBV6-2 or TRBV6-3; TCRdb indicates TRBD2, and absent DNA this call remains unverified. Germline V gives CDR1 MNHEY, CDR2 SVGEGT. There are 20 residues in the CDR3. CDR3 protein: CASSARGSGGAYFGTDTQYF.

The CDR3 spells CASSYSELGGDTQYF. The chain recombines TRBV6-2 or TRBV6-3 with TRBJ2-3; TCRdb gives TRBD1 as the D gene, but with no DNA this cannot be confirmed. From germline, CDR1 is MNHEY and CDR2 SVGEGT. The CDR3 runs to 15 residues.

The rearrangement links TRBV9 to TRBJ2-3. This CDR3 spans 13 amino acids. Germline V gene data show CDR1 as SGDLS and CDR2 as YYNGEE. CDR3 protein: CASTSATADTQYF. Full variable domain (missing parts from reference TRBV9 and TRBJ2-3): DSGVTQTPKHLITATGQRVTLRCSPRSGDLSVYWYQQSLDQGLQFLIQYYNGEERAKGNILERFSAQQFPDLHSELNLSSLELGDSALYFCASTSATADTQYFGPGTRLTVL.

V and J are TRBV4-1 and TRBJ2-7; TCRdb picks TRBD1, but there is no DNA to check that call. Germline CDR1 reads MGHRA; CDR2 reads YSYEKL. This CDR3 contains 14 residues. This CDR3 is CASSQPGPTREQYF.

The gene calls are TRBV19 and TRBJ2-1; there is no DNA to check the TCRdb D call of TRBD2. The CDR3 extends over 18 amino acids. Looked up from germline, CDR1 is LNHDA and CDR2 is SQIVND (reference sequence). The CDR3 region is CASSIFGGSGGTYNEQFF.

The CDR3 loop is CASSLTGAVNTGELFF. The gene calls are TRBV7-9 and TRBJ2-2; TCRdb names TRBD1, which stays unverified in the absence of DNA. Germline values: CDR1 SEHNR, CDR2 FQNEAQ (reference sequence). The CDR3 runs to 16 residues.

This chain connects TRBV7-8 to TRBJ2-3; the TCRdb call, TRBD2, lacks DNA for checking. Germline CDR1 SGHVS, CDR2 FQNEAQ. The CDR3 has 15 amino acids. CDR3 residues: CASSLAGGRTDTQYF.

The chain links TRBV5-1 to TRBJ2-1; TCRdb gives TRBD2 as the D gene, but with no DNA this cannot be confirmed. The germline V gene has CDR1 SGHRS and CDR2 YFSETQ. The length of the CDR3 is 13 residues. The CDR3 here is CASSLTSGREQFF.

J is TRBJ2-2 and V is TRBV28; the D gene TCRdb calls, TRBD1, cannot be checked with no DNA. The CDR3 is 15 residues long. The V gene's germline CDR1 is MDHEN and CDR2 SYDVKM. The CDR3 region is CASTPGPEISGELFF.